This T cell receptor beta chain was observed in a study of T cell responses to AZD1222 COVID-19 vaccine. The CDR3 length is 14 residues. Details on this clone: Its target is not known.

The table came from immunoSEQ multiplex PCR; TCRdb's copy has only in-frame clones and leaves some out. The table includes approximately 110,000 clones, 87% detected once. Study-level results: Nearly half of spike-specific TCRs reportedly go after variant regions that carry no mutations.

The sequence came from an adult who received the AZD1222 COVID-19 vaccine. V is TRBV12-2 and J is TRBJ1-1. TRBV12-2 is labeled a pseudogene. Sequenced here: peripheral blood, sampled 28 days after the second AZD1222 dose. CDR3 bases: TGTGCAAGTCGCCGCGCCGGGGGCAGCACTGAAGCTTTCTTT. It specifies CASRRAGGSTEAFF.